A single T cell receptor beta chain is shown here with its context. Each CDR3 protein gets one entry after TCRdb re-called the RT-PCR reads with MiXCR. The table lists under 800,000 distinct CDR3 sequences, around 14% of them singletons. With 0 bases clipped from V and 5 bases from J, the junction kept 0 bases outside the gene matches. Germline V gene sequence: CDR1 LGHNA, CDR2 YNFKEQ. This CDR3 region has 14 residues. This entry comes from a study of response to subunit inactivated influenza vaccine. Sequences were derived from PBMCs from blood, sampled 14 to 15 days before vaccination. This receptor was taken from a man in his fifties who received an inactivated influenza vaccine. This chain uses TRBV4-2 with TRBJ2-1, with 8 bases fitting TRBD2. CDR3 in DNA: TGTGCCAGCAGCCAAGAAGCGGGAGACAATGAGCAGTTCTTC. Amino acids: CASSQEAGDNEQFF.